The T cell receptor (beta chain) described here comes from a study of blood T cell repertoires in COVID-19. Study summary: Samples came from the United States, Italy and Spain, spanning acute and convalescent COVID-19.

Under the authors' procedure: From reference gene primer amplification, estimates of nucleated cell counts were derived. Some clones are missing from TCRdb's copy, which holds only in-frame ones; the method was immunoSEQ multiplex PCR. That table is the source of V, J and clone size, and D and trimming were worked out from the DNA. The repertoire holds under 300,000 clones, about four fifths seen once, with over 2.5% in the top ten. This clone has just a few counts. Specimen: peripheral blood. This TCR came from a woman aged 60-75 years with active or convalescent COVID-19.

CDR3 region: CASSFSGGGNQPQHF. CDR3 nucleotide sequence: TGCGCCAGCAGCTTCTCAGGGGGCGGGAATCAGCCCCAGCATTTT. This chain connects TRBV5-1 to TRBJ1-5; 8 bases map to TRBD1. The J segment lost 4 bases and the V segment lost 2 bases, leaving 5 bases of the junction unmatched. From germline, CDR1 is SGHRS and CDR2 YFSETQ. There are 15 residues in the CDR3.